One sample yielded the 32 T cell receptor beta chains listed below, sequenced in a study of blood T cell repertoires in COVID-19. The data were produced by immunoSEQ multiplex PCR, yet TCRdb's version contains in-frame clones alone and is incomplete. The table includes nearly 95,000 clones, 70% to 80% detected once. The source material was peripheral blood. The receptors were sampled from a human donor in a cohort sampled during active COVID-19.

V gene TRBV3-1 (or the pseudogene TRBV3-2) combines with J gene TRBJ2-2; tentatively, D is TRBD2 (5 bases). Per the germline V gene, CDR1 is LGHDT and CDR2 is YNNKEL (reference sequence). Trimming took off 3 bases at V and 6 bases at J, with 11 bases between the two ends. CDR3 length equals 14 residues. Written as DNA, the CDR3 is TGTGCCAGCAGCCAGGCGGGTTTCGCCGGGGAGCTGTTTTTT. This encodes CASSQAGFAGELFF.

The V gene is TRBV4-1, the J gene TRBJ1-1; D gene unclear. The CDR3 is 15 residues long. The V gene lost 1 base and the J gene lost 1 base, with 10 bases spanning the gap. CDR1 is MGHRA, CDR2 YSYEKL, per germline. This CDR3 reads CASSQAFQQNTEAFF. The CDR3 DNA is TGCGCCAGCAGCCAAGCATTCCAACAGAACACTGAAGCTTTCTTT.

The chain is built from TRBV10-3 and TRBJ1-1; 8 bases match TRBD1. With 4 bases clipped from V and 6 bases from J, the junction kept 7 bases outside the gene matches. This CDR3 comprises 14 residues. Germline lookup yields CDR1 ENHRY and CDR2 SYGVKD. Written as DNA, the CDR3 is TGTGCCATCAGTGGCGGGACAGGTGAATCTGAAGCTTTCTTT. Translated, it gives CAISGGTGESEAFF.

The genes are TRBV5-1 and TRBJ2-1; 8 nucleotides match TRBD2. Germline values: CDR1 SGHRS, CDR2 YFSETQ. Trimming removed 7 bases from V and 7 bases from J; junction bases left unmatched: 16. The CDR3 extends over 16 amino acids. The CDR3: CASSPMYTGGANEQFF. CDR3 nucleotides: TGCGCCAGCTCCCCAATGTACACCGGGGGGGCTAATGAGCAGTTCTTC. The full variable domain, rest sourced from reference TRBV5-1 and TRBJ2-1, is KAGVTQTPRYLIKTRGQQVTLSCSPISGHRSVSWYQQTPGQGLQFLFEYFSETQRNKGNFPGRFSGRQFSNSRSEMNVSTLELGDSALYLCASSPMYTGGANEQFFGPGTRLTVL.

This chain connects TRBV5-3 to TRBJ1-2; TRBD1 matches 9 bases. TRBV5-3 is classed as an ORF, of uncertain function. The V segment lost 4 bases and the J segment 5 bases; nucleotides outside the gene matches: 12. There are 16 residues in the CDR3. The CDR3 DNA sequence: TGTGCCAGAAGCGCCGTACCGGGACAGGGTTGTTATGGCTACACCTTC. Protein sequence: CARSAVPGQGCYGYTF.

The rearrangement links TRBV7-3 to TRBJ2-2, with a weak D call TRBD2 (6 bases). V lost 1 base and J lost 4, with 13 bases in between. Germline values: CDR1 SGHTA, CDR2 FQGTGA. This CDR3 is 16 amino acids long. CDR3 DNA: TGTGCCAGCAGCTTAAACCCCGGGACTGTCACCGGGGAGCTGTTTTTT. Its protein product is CASSLNPGTVTGELFF. The variable domain in full, completed from reference TRBV7-3 and TRBJ2-2, reads GAGVSQTPSNKVTEKGKYVELRCDPISGHTALYWYRQSLGQGPEFLIYFQGTGAADDSGLPNDRFFAVRPEGSVSTLKIQRTERGDSAVYLCASSLNPGTVTGELFFGEGSRLTVL.

V is TRBV19 and J is TRBJ1-5, with TRBD1 identical over 11 bases. Trimming at V came to 8 bases and at J to 7 bases, leaving 13 bases not matched to a gene. From germline, CDR1 is LNHDA and CDR2 SQIVND (reference sequence). The CDR3 extends over 16 amino acids. The CDR3 DNA follows: TGTGCCAGTGCAAACGGAGGACAGGGGGCATTCCAGCCCCAGCATTTT. Amino acids: CASANGGQGAFQPQHF. Drawing the rest from reference TRBV19 and TRBJ1-5, the complete variable domain is DGGITQSPKYLFRKEGQNVTLSCEQNLNHDAMYWYRQDPGQGLRLIYYSQIVNDFQKGDIAEGYSVSREKKESFPLTVTSAQKNPTAFYLCASANGGQGAFQPQHFGDGTRLSIL.

The chain couples TRBV2 to TRBJ1-1, with D possibly being TRBD1 (6 bases). The V and J ends lost 6 bases and 4 bases respectively, with 15 bases between them. Germline CDR1 and CDR2: SNHLY and FYNNEI. The CDR3 sequence is 14 residues long. CDR3 nucleotide sequence: TGTGCCAGCAGCTTAACAGGGACGGGCACTGAAGCTTTCTTT. Protein product: CASSLTGTGTEAFF.

The chain carries TRBV12-3 or TRBV12-4 and TRBJ2-1; D call uncertain. The V and J ends lost 2 bases and 4 bases respectively, with 3 bases between them. The CDR3 totals 12 residues. The DNA for the CDR3 is TGTGCCAGCAGTTTACGGTACAATGAGCAGTTCTTC. Its protein is CASSLRYNEQFF.

This chain connects TRBV11-2 to TRBJ1-1; D is perhaps TRBD1 (5 bases). CDR3 length equals 15 residues. Trimming stripped 2 bases from V and 7 bases from J, with 17 bases between. Per the germline V gene, CDR1 is SGHAT and CDR2 is FQNNGV. CDR3 protein: CASSLWKGKIGEAFF. In nucleotides, the CDR3 is TGTGCCAGCAGCTTATGGAAGGGGAAGATTGGTGAAGCTTTCTTT.

The genes are TRBV24-1 and TRBJ1-2; 7 positions match TRBD1. This CDR3 is built from 14 residues. Trimming took 5 bases from V and 3 from J; bases not matched to a gene: 5. Germline CDR1 is KGHDR and CDR2 is SFDVKD. The DNA for the CDR3 is TGTGCCACCAGTGGAAGGGGGCTGGACTATGGCTACACCTTC. Translated, it gives CATSGRGLDYGYTF.

Only a few counts were recorded for this clone. This rearrangement joins TRBV6-5 to TRBJ2-2; the D gene is possibly TRBD2 (5 bases). Deletions cut 7 bases from V and 0 bases from J, with 12 bases between. Germline V gene sequence: CDR1 MNHEY, CDR2 SVGAGI. This CDR3 has 15 residues. CDR3: CASIHGGSNTGELFF. In DNA, the CDR3 is TGTGCCAGCATCCATGGCGGGTCGAACACCGGGGAGCTGTTTTTT.

The chain is built from TRBV3-1 (or the pseudogene TRBV3-2) and TRBJ2-1; TRBD1 matches 10 bases. CDR1 LGHDT and CDR2 YNNKEL come from the germline V gene (reference sequence). V lost 4 bases and J lost 7; bases outside the gene matches: 7. This CDR3 contains 15 residues. The chain's CDR3 is CASSPSGTGVNEQFF. In nucleotides, the CDR3 is TGTGCCAGCAGCCCTTCCGGGACAGGGGTGAATGAGCAGTTCTTC.

The chain has TRBV7-9 and TRBJ2-2, with 8 nucleotides matching TRBD1. Germline CDR1 SEHNR, CDR2 FQNEAQ (reference sequence). The V gene end was trimmed by 3 bases and the J gene end by 7 bases; junction bases not matched to a gene: 7. The CDR3 consists of 15 residues. For the CDR3, the DNA is TGTGCCAGCAGCTTCGACAGGGGAGGCATCGGGGAGCTGTTTTTT. Residues: CASSFDRGGIGELFF.

This clone was detected once. This rearrangement joins TRBV3-1 (or the pseudogene TRBV3-2) to TRBJ2-3; 9 bases are shared with TRBD2. The CDR3 covers 16 residues. V lost 1 base, J lost 4 bases, and 6 bases stayed unmatched. CDR1 and CDR2 from the germline V gene are LGHDT and YNNKEL (reference sequence). CDR3 nucleotide sequence: TGTGCCAGCAGCCAAGCAGTGGGCGGGAGGGCAGATACGCAGTATTTT. It translates to CASSQAVGGRADTQYF.

The V gene is TRBV9, the J gene TRBJ1-2, with D possibly being TRBD1 (6 bases). Germline lookup yields CDR1 SGDLS and CDR2 YYNGEE. V lost 0 bases and J lost 6, with 15 bases in between. The CDR3 runs 15 residues. This chain's CDR3 is CASSVAIGQSDGYTF. The DNA for the CDR3 is TGTGCCAGCAGCGTAGCTATCGGACAGTCGGATGGCTACACCTTC.

The rearrangement links TRBV2 to TRBJ1-5; D ambiguous. Germline assignment: CDR1 SNHLY and CDR2 FYNNEI. With 5 bases removed from V and 3 bases from J, the gap between germline ends came to 11 bases. The CDR3 runs to 14 residues. The CDR3 DNA is TGTGCCAGCAGTAGAAACGGTTACAATCAGCCCCAGCATTTT. Protein sequence: CASSRNGYNQPQHF.

For this clone: At one of its ends the junction is not consistent with the germline gene, which may arise from a read error. The chain joins TRBV15 to TRBJ2-5, with D maybe TRBD2 (5 bases). The CDR3 has 12 residues. The germline CDR1 and CDR2 sequences are LNHNV and YYDKDF (reference sequence). CDR3 in amino acids: CATSRDLLEMHF. CDR3 nucleotides: TGTGCCACCAGCAGAGATTTACTAGAGATGCACTTC.

The chain is built from TRBV5-5 and TRBJ1-4; the D gene is possibly TRBD1 (5 bases). The germline V gene has CDR1 SGHKS and CDR2 YYEKEE (reference sequence). CDR3 length: 15 amino acids. Trimming pared 4 bases from V and 7 bases from J, leaving 17 bases between. In nucleotides, the CDR3 is TGTGCCAGCAGCACCCCATTAGGGGTAGGTGAAAAACTGTTTTTT. Translated, it gives CASSTPLGVGEKLFF. Filled out from reference TRBV5-5 and TRBJ1-4, the complete variable domain reads DAGVTQSPTHLIKTRGQQVTLRCSPISGHKSVSWYQQVLGQGPQFIFQYYEKEERGRGNFPDRFSARQFPNYSSELNVNALLLGDSALYLCASSTPLGVGEKLFFGSGTQLSVL.

The J gene is TRBJ2-1, the V gene TRBV28; 9 nucleotides line up with TRBD2. CDR3 length equals 13 residues. V trimming: 9 bases; J trimming: 13 bases; junction bases outside the gene matches: 13. Germline V gives CDR1 MDHEN, CDR2 SYDVKM. The CDR3 spells CASTSGLAGTQFF. CDR3 DNA sequence: TGTGCCAGTACCTCGGGGCTAGCGGGAACCCAGTTCTTC. Filled out from reference TRBV28 and TRBJ2-1, the complete variable domain reads DVKVTQSSRYLVKRTGEKVFLECVQDMDHENMFWYRQDPGLGLRLIYFSYDVKMKEKGDIPEGYSVSREKKERFSLILESASTNQTSMYLCASTSGLAGTQFFGPGTRLTVL.

The V gene is TRBV6-5, the J gene TRBJ2-1, with a possible D match to TRBD1 (6 bases). Trimming stripped 4 bases from V and 3 bases from J, with 10 bases between. Germline loops: CDR1 MNHEY, CDR2 SVGAGI. CDR3 length equals 14 residues. The CDR3 DNA reads as TGTGCCAGCAGTTTTGCAGGGGACTACAATGAGCAGTTCTTC. It specifies CASSFAGDYNEQFF.

The chain uses TRBV4-1 and TRBJ2-1; D is unresolved. CDR3 size: 16 residues. The germline V gene encodes CDR1 MGHRA and CDR2 YSYEKL. V dropped 1 base and J dropped 7 bases, with 17 bases sitting between them. In DNA, the CDR3 is TGCGCCAGCAGCCAAGCGGCGGAGCTCGTGCAAAATGAGCAGTTCTTC. Its translation: CASSQAAELVQNEQFF.

The J gene is TRBJ2-2, the V gene TRBV18; 11 positions match TRBD2. The CDR3 covers 15 residues. Germline CDR1 KGHSH, CDR2 LQKENI. V shed 6 bases and J 7 bases; nucleotides not matched to a gene: 7. CDR3 sequence: CASSPTSGRVGELFF. CDR3 in DNA: TGTGCCAGCTCGCCAACTAGCGGGAGAGTCGGGGAGCTGTTTTTT.

V usage is TRBV5-1 and J usage is TRBJ2-3; D is undetermined. Trimming cost V 4 bases and J 0 bases, with 12 bases left between them. The CDR3 is made up of 15 amino acids. Per the germline V gene, CDR1 is SGHRS and CDR2 is YFSETQ. CDR3 amino acids: CASSEGTASTDTQYF. CDR3 nucleotides: TGCGCCAGCAGCGAAGGCACAGCCAGCACAGATACGCAGTATTTT.

V gene TRBV27 combines with J gene TRBJ2-3, with D uncertain. Germline-derived CDR1 and CDR2 are MNHEY and SMNVEV (reference sequence). This CDR3 has 13 amino acids. The ends were cut back, 6 bases at V and 4 bases at J, with 11 bases in the middle. Written as DNA, the CDR3 is TGTGCCAGCAGCTTCACTTGGTCAGATACGCAGTATTTT. Its protein product is CASSFTWSDTQYF.

The CDR3 DNA reads TGTGCCACCAGCAGAGATAGTTTGATCCTCCACTTT. Amino acid sequence: CATSRDSLILHF. The chain combines TRBV15 with TRBJ1-6; D not certain. The CDR3 is 12 residues long. The V and J ends lost 0 bases and 15 bases respectively, with 9 bases between them. Germline V gene lookup returns CDR1 LNHNV and CDR2 YYDKDF (reference sequence).

The rearrangement uses TRBV27 and TRBJ2-7; tentatively, D is TRBD2 (6 bases). Germline values: CDR1 MNHEY, CDR2 SMNVEV (reference sequence). Trimming removed 6 bases at V and 6 bases at J, with 15 bases between. The CDR3 spans 13 residues. CDR3 nucleotide sequence: TGTGCCAGCAGCCTAGGGCCGGGGGTCGAGCAGTACTTC. It codes for CASSLGPGVEQYF.

V gene TRBV7-6 combines with J gene TRBJ1-1, with TRBD1 matching over 9 bases. The CDR3 runs 19 residues. Per the germline V gene, CDR1 is SGHVS and CDR2 is FNYEAQ. J lost 4 bases, V lost 5 bases, and 20 bases had no gene match. CDR3 coding DNA: TGTGCCAGCAGCCAAGGAGGGGGACAGGGATTTTACGGGCGCACTGAAGCTTTCTTT. It translates to CASSQGGGQGFYGRTEAFF.

The gene calls are TRBV7-9 and TRBJ2-6; 7 bases are a match to TRBD1. Germline CDR1 and CDR2: SEHNR and FQNEAQ (reference sequence). CDR3 length: 16 amino acids. Unmatched junction bases numbered 10, after V lost 7 bases and J lost 4 bases. This chain's CDR3 is CASTTGQPSGANVLTF. The CDR3 nucleotides are TGTGCCAGCACCACGGGACAGCCTTCGGGGGCCAACGTCCTGACTTTC.

The chain uses TRBV15 and TRBJ1-1; D is unclear. This CDR3 has 14 residues. V gave up 0 bases and J gave up 0 bases, with 5 bases separating them. Germline CDR1 LNHNV, CDR2 YYDKDF (reference sequence). The CDR3, as DNA: TGTGCCACCAGCAGAGATCAGGTGAACACTGAAGCTTTCTTT. Translation gives CATSRDQVNTEAFF.

The V gene is TRBV6-5, the J gene TRBJ1-2, with D perhaps TRBD1 (6 bases). The CDR3 has 13 residues. Germline lookup yields CDR1 MNHEY and CDR2 SVGAGI. V lost 6 bases and J 6 bases, leaving 14 bases between the germline ends. The CDR3 bases are TGTGCCAGCAGCTTAGGGGGGGTGAATGGCTACACCTTC. This sequence encodes CASSLGGVNGYTF.

This clone was recorded only once. The rearrangement links TRBV27 to TRBJ2-2; TRBD1 agrees at 7 bases. The CDR3 has 16 amino acids. Germline CDR1 reads MNHEY; CDR2 reads SMNVEV (reference sequence). V was pared by 3 bases and J by 4 bases, with 8 bases of the junction left unmatched. In nucleotides, the CDR3 is TGTGCCAGCAGTTTTTTCAAGGGGGCGCTCACCGGGGAGCTGTTTTTT. Translated: CASSFFKGALTGELFF.